These 17 T cell receptor beta chains originate from one sample sequenced in a study of T cell changes during pregnancy in multiple sclerosis. Profiled with immunoSEQ multiplex PCR; TCRdb holds only in-frame clones, not every one. The table includes 45,000 or so clones, nearly 90% detected once. The specimen was CD4+ T cells from peripheral blood mononuclear cells, collected after pregnancy. The receptor source for this set is a female donor with multiple sclerosis, enrolled in a pregnancy study.

The rearrangement links TRBV27 to TRBJ2-2; 7 nucleotides agree with TRBD2. The CDR3 runs to 15 residues. V shed 6 bases, J shed 5 bases, and the junction held 9 bases outside the gene matches. CDR1 and CDR2 (germline): MNHEY, SMNVEV (reference sequence). As DNA, the CDR3 is TGTGCCAGCAGATCCGGGGGAGGGTGGACCGGGGAGCTGTTTTTT. It is translated as CASRSGGGWTGELFF.

V usage is TRBV18 and J usage is TRBJ1-1; D remains ambiguous. CDR1 is KGHSH and CDR2 is LQKENI in the germline V gene. CDR3 size: 14 residues. V lost 1 base to trimming and J lost 5 bases, with 11 bases between them. CDR3 protein: CASSPLEGGTEAFF. CDR3 coding DNA: TGTGCCAGCTCACCACTTGAGGGCGGGACTGAAGCTTTCTTT.

The rearrangement uses TRBV28 and TRBJ1-3; D ambiguous. In germline, CDR1 is MDHEN, CDR2 SYDVKM. V was shortened by 3 bases and J by 0 bases, with 9 bases between the two germline ends. This CDR3 spans 15 amino acids. The CDR3 here is CASSFGGPSGNTIYF. The CDR3 nucleotides read TGTGCCAGCAGTTTTGGAGGGCCCTCTGGAAACACCATATATTTT.

The V and J genes are TRBV28 and TRBJ2-7; D is unresolved. Germline assignment: CDR1 MDHEN and CDR2 SYDVKM. Trimming removed 10 bases at V and 6 bases at J, with 19 bases between. CDR3 length equals 13 residues. In DNA, the CDR3 is TGTGCCACCCTCCAGTTCCCGGGTGGCGAGCAGTACTTC. It specifies CATLQFPGGEQYF.

The CDR3 nucleotides read TGTGCCACCACTAGCGGGGAAGACAATGAGCAGTTCTTC. Protein product: CATTSGEDNEQFF. V gene TRBV10-3 combines with J gene TRBJ2-1; 10 positions match TRBD2. The trim removed 10 bases at V and 5 bases at J, leaving 5 bases unmatched. This CDR3 region has 13 residues. Germline CDR1 is ENHRY and CDR2 is SYGVKD.

The chain joins TRBV28 to TRBJ2-7, with 7 positions matching TRBD1. Trimming removed 6 bases from V and 2 bases from J; junction bases left unmatched: 4. Germline V gene sequence: CDR1 MDHEN, CDR2 SYDVKM. The CDR3 runs to 13 residues. CDR3 sequence (DNA): TGTGCCAGCAGATCAGGGGGTACCTACGAGCAGTACTTC. This translates into CASRSGGTYEQYF.

The J gene is TRBJ2-5, the V gene TRBV9, with TRBD1 matching over 8 bases. Trimming took 4 bases from V and 5 from J; bases not matched to a gene: 7. The CDR3 is 14 amino acids. Per germline, CDR1 SGDLS and CDR2 YYNGEE. The CDR3, as DNA: TGTGCCAGCAGCTCTTCAGGGGGCGACGAGACCCAGTACTTC. It yields the protein CASSSSGGDETQYF.

The rearrangement uses TRBV28 and TRBJ1-5, with 7 bases aligning to TRBD1. The V gene end was trimmed by 7 bases and the J gene end by 7 bases; junction bases not matched to a gene: 7. The CDR3 covers 13 residues. Germline assignment: CDR1 MDHEN and CDR2 SYDVKM. Here the CDR3 DNA reads TGTGCCAGCAAGACCCAGGGGGGCCAGCCCCAGCATTTT. Protein: CASKTQGGQPQHF.

The genes are TRBV5-1 and TRBJ1-2; no clear D gene. This CDR3 has 14 residues. Trimming removed 4 bases from V and 4 bases from J, with 14 bases in between. Germline assignment: CDR1 SGHRS and CDR2 YFSETQ. The CDR3 spells CASSRFETTYGYTF. The CDR3 nucleotides are TGCGCCAGCAGCCGATTTGAGACTACCTATGGCTACACCTTC.

The rearrangement joins TRBV4-3 to TRBJ1-2, with D maybe TRBD1 (6 bases). CDR3 length: 14 residues. CDR1 and CDR2 (germline): LGHNA, YSLEER. V lost 0 bases to trimming and J lost 6 bases, with 11 bases between them. This CDR3 is CASSQEGAQDGYTF. Written as DNA, the CDR3 is TGCGCCAGCAGCCAAGAGGGGGCCCAGGATGGCTACACCTTC.

This rearrangement joins TRBV27 to TRBJ1-6; D ambiguous. V lost 2 bases, J lost 7 bases, and 12 bases lay in between. The CDR3 has 15 residues. Germline lookup yields CDR1 MNHEY and CDR2 SMNVEV (reference sequence). The CDR3 here is CASSLGAQRNSPLHF. The CDR3, as DNA: TGTGCCAGCAGTTTAGGTGCTCAGCGCAATTCACCCCTCCACTTT.

This chain joins TRBV9 and TRBJ2-3, with 12 positions matching TRBD2. Germline assignment: CDR1 SGDLS and CDR2 YYNGEE. V lost 3 bases, J lost 4 bases, and 9 bases stayed unmatched. The CDR3 spans 17 residues. In nucleotides, the CDR3 is TGTGCCAGCAGCGCGGGGCCTAGCGGGAGGGCCCCAGATACGCAGTATTTT. Translated: CASSAGPSGRAPDTQYF. The full variable domain, in which reference TRBV9 and TRBJ2-3 provide the parts outside the CDR3, is DSGVTQTPKHLITATGQRVTLRCSPRSGDLSVYWYQQSLDQGLQFLIQYYNGEERAKGNILERFSAQQFPDLHSELNLSSLELGDSALYFCASSAGPSGRAPDTQYFGPGTRLTVL.

This clone has only a few counts. The CDR3, as DNA: TGTGCCATCAGCCCCGAGTGGGGGGGGAACGAGCAGTACTTC. This codes for CAISPEWGGNEQYF. V is TRBV10-3 and J is TRBJ2-7; TRBD2 matches at 7 bases. The CDR3 contains 14 residues. Per the germline V gene, CDR1 is ENHRY and CDR2 is SYGVKD. With 6 bases clipped from V and 5 bases from J, the junction kept 10 bases outside the gene matches.

V is TRBV2 and J is TRBJ1-1; D gene ambiguous. The germline V gene encodes CDR1 SNHLY and CDR2 FYNNEI. V was cut by 3 bases and J by 6 bases, with 5 bases left in between. The CDR3 runs 11 residues. As DNA, the CDR3 is TGTGCCAGCAGTGATGGGCCTGAAGCTTTCTTT. The encoded protein is CASSDGPEAFF.

The chain combines TRBV2 with TRBJ2-5, with a possible D match to TRBD2 (5 bases). The V gene lost 1 base and the J gene lost 3 bases, with 12 bases spanning the gap. The CDR3 runs to 15 residues. Germline V CDR1 and CDR2: SNHLY, FYNNEI. CDR3 protein: CASSEGMAGEETQYF. The CDR3 nucleotides read TGTGCCAGCAGTGAAGGGATGGCGGGCGAAGAGACCCAGTACTTC.

The chain is built from TRBV27 and TRBJ1-5; TRBD1 aligns across 10 bases. This CDR3 has 15 amino acids. The junction had 12 bases not matched to a gene; V was cut back by 6 bases and J by 10 bases. Germline assignment: CDR1 MNHEY and CDR2 SMNVEV (reference sequence). CDR3 DNA: TGTGCCAGCAGGCGAAAGGGACAGGGGAATTCCCCCCAGCATTTT. Amino acid sequence: CASRRKGQGNSPQHF.

The sample holds a few counts of this clone. The V gene is TRBV5-1, the J gene TRBJ2-7, with 9 positions matching TRBD2. Germline assignment: CDR1 SGHRS and CDR2 YFSETQ. Germline trimming cut 0 bases from V and 6 bases from J; bases unmatched to any gene: 19. The CDR3 is 19 residues long. CDR3 bases: TGCGCCAGCAGCTTGGTTGATCGTTCTATAGCGGGAGAATTGGGCGAGCAGTACTTC. It translates to CASSLVDRSIAGELGEQYF. The whole variable domain, filled in from reference TRBV5-1 and TRBJ2-7, reads KAGVTQTPRYLIKTRGQQVTLSCSPISGHRSVSWYQQTPGQGLQFLFEYFSETQRNKGNFPGRFSGRQFSNSRSEMNVSTLELGDSALYLCASSLVDRSIAGELGEQYFGPGTRLTVT.